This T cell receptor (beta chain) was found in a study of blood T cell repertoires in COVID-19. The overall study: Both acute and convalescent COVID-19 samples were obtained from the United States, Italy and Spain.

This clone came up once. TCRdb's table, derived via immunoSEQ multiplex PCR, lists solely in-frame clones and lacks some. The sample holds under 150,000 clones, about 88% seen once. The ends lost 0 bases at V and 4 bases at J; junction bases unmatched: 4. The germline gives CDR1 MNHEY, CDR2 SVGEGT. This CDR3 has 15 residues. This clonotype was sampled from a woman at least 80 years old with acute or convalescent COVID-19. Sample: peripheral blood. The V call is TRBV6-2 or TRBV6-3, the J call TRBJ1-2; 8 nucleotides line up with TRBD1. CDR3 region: CASSYSPDRVYGYTF. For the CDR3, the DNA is TGTGCCAGCAGTTACTCACCGGACAGGGTCTATGGCTACACCTTC.